Listed below are T cell receptor beta chains from one sample, sequenced in a study of blood T cells in healthy people across ages. MiXCR, applied by TCRdb to the 5' RACE reads, yields one record per CDR3 protein. This sample carries about 650,000 distinct CDR3 sequences, roughly 32% of them seen once, and the ten largest clones take 15%. The material sequenced was blood. The receptors originated from a woman older than 75 in good health. CDR3s include the opening cysteine and the closing phenylalanine or tryptophan. The order of the fields is V gene, clone size, D gene, J gene, CDR3 protein, CDR3 DNA. The D gene is left open where the match is weak. Clone size is given for some rows only: seen once, a few or many times, or a class if the clone is expanded.

v_gene: TRBV12-3/TRBV12-4; abundance: .; d_gene: TRBD2; j_gene: TRBJ2-2; CDR3aa: CASSRSPGGANTGELFF; CDR3nt: TGTGCCAGCAGTCGTAGCCCGGGGGGTGCGAACACCGGGGAGCTGTTTTTT
v_gene: TRBV7-2; abundance: .; d_gene: TRBD2; j_gene: TRBJ2-3; CDR3aa: CASSLVFGGGADTQYF; CDR3nt: TGTGCCAGCAGCTTAGTTTTTGGCGGGGGGGCAGATACGCAGTATTTT
v_gene: TRBV12-3/TRBV12-4; abundance: .; d_gene: .; j_gene: TRBJ1-5; CDR3aa: CASSFGGPSQPQHF; CDR3nt: TGTGCCAGCAGTTTTGGGGGGCCTAGTCAGCCCCAGCATTTT
v_gene: TRBV7-2; abundance: .; d_gene: TRBD2; j_gene: TRBJ2-1; CDR3aa: CAGSLVGTGGLAGSLNEQFF; CDR3nt: TGTGCCGGCAGCTTAGTTGGTACAGGGGGACTAGCGGGATCCCTCAATGAGCAGTTCTTC
v_gene: TRBV20-1; abundance: .; d_gene: .; j_gene: TRBJ1-1; CDR3aa: CSARMESPAFF; CDR3nt: TGCAGTGCTAGAATGGAGAGCCCAGCTTTCTTT
v_gene: TRBV20-1; abundance: .; d_gene: .; j_gene: TRBJ1-5; CDR3aa: CSARDWRGAPNQPQHF; CDR3nt: TGCAGTGCTAGAGACTGGAGAGGGGCGCCCAATCAGCCCCAGCATTTT
v_gene: TRBV7-9; abundance: few; d_gene: TRBD1; j_gene: TRBJ1-6; CDR3aa: CASSGTANSPLHF; CDR3nt: TGTGCCAGCAGCGGGACAGCTAATTCACCCCTCCACTTT
v_gene: TRBV28; abundance: .; d_gene: TRBD1; j_gene: TRBJ2-7; CDR3aa: CASSVTGTGKYEQYF; CDR3nt: TGTGCCAGCAGCGTGACCGGGACAGGCAAGTACGAGCAGTACTTC
v_gene: TRBV20-1; abundance: many; d_gene: .; j_gene: TRBJ1-2; CDR3aa: CSARNLWGGENGYTF; CDR3nt: TGCAGTGCTAGAAATCTGTGGGGTGGAGAAAACGGCTACACCTTC
v_gene: TRBV7-3; abundance: many; d_gene: .; j_gene: TRBJ2-3; CDR3aa: CASSSLVIPDTQYF; CDR3nt: TGTGCCAGCAGCTCCTTGGTTATCCCAGATACGCAGTATTTT
v_gene: TRBV6-1; abundance: .; d_gene: .; j_gene: TRBJ2-7; CDR3aa: CASSEYYRDAYEQYF; CDR3nt: TGTGCCAGCAGTGAATATTATCGTGACGCCTACGAGCAGTACTTC
v_gene: TRBV29-1; abundance: many; d_gene: .; j_gene: TRBJ1-5; CDR3aa: CSVESELGQPQHF; CDR3nt: TGCAGCGTTGAGTCGGAGCTCGGTCAGCCCCAGCATTTT
v_gene: TRBV6-5; abundance: many; d_gene: .; j_gene: TRBJ2-5; CDR3aa: CASSRDTRLQETQYF; CDR3nt: TGTGCCAGCAGCCGGGACACTAGACTCCAAGAGACCCAGTACTTC
v_gene: TRBV7-9; abundance: many; d_gene: .; j_gene: TRBJ1-2; CDR3aa: CASSLARAVDGYTF; CDR3nt: TGTGCCAGCAGCTTAGCGCGGGCGGTGGATGGCTACACCTTC
v_gene: TRBV7-9; abundance: .; d_gene: .; j_gene: TRBJ1-1; CDR3aa: CASSLSGSYTEAFF; CDR3nt: TGTGCCAGCAGCTTATCGGGTAGCTACACTGAAGCTTTCTTT
v_gene: TRBV20-1; abundance: .; d_gene: .; j_gene: TRBJ2-1; CDR3aa: CSAQVPQQETQFF; CDR3nt: TGCAGTGCCCAAGTCCCACAACAAGAGACCCAGTTCTTC
v_gene: TRBV12-5; abundance: .; d_gene: .; j_gene: TRBJ2-2; CDR3aa: CASGLVQGNTGELFF; CDR3nt: TGTGCTAGTGGTTTGGTCCAGGGGAACACCGGGGAGCTGTTTTTT
v_gene: TRBV7-2; abundance: .; d_gene: .; j_gene: TRBJ1-3; CDR3aa: CASSSRIKENTIYF; CDR3nt: TGTGCCAGCAGCTCCAGGATTAAGGAAAACACCATATATTTT
v_gene: TRBV6-1; abundance: once; d_gene: .; j_gene: TRBJ2-7; CDR3aa: CASSGGRAPLYEQYF; CDR3nt: TGTGCCAGCAGTGGGGGTCGGGCCCCGCTCTACGAGCAGTACTTC
v_gene: TRBV28; abundance: .; d_gene: TRBD1; j_gene: TRBJ2-5; CDR3aa: CASSSWTGALETQYF; CDR3nt: TGTGCCAGCAGTTCCTGGACAGGGGCTTTAGAGACCCAGTACTTC
v_gene: TRBV28; abundance: .; d_gene: TRBD1; j_gene: TRBJ2-5; CDR3aa: CASSLTGDRETQYF; CDR3nt: TGTGCCAGCAGTTTGACAGGGGACAGAGAGACCCAGTACTTC
v_gene: TRBV5-1; abundance: few; d_gene: .; j_gene: TRBJ1-3; CDR3aa: CASSLGVHSSGNTIYF; CDR3nt: TGCGCCAGCAGCTTGGGGGTACATAGCTCTGGAAACACCATATATTTT
v_gene: TRBV20-1; abundance: .; d_gene: .; j_gene: TRBJ1-4; CDR3aa: CSASYSQNEKLFF; CDR3nt: TGCAGTGCTAGTTACAGCCAGAATGAAAAACTGTTTTTT
v_gene: TRBV11-2; abundance: many; d_gene: TRBD2; j_gene: TRBJ2-3; CDR3aa: CASSKISGGVLLIAQYF; CDR3nt: TGTGCCAGCAGCAAAATTAGCGGGGGGGTACTCCTGATTGCGCAGTATTTT
v_gene: TRBV28; abundance: many; d_gene: .; j_gene: TRBJ2-3; CDR3aa: CASSFRTVNPDSTDTQYF; CDR3nt: TGTGCCAGCAGTTTTCGAACTGTAAACCCCGATAGCACAGATACGCAGTATTTT
v_gene: TRBV20-1; abundance: many; d_gene: TRBD2; j_gene: TRBJ2-3; CDR3aa: CSATHEAGLAISTDTQYF; CDR3nt: TGCAGTGCTACGCACGAAGCGGGACTAGCGATAAGCACAGATACGCAGTATTTT
v_gene: TRBV29-1; abundance: .; d_gene: TRBD1; j_gene: TRBJ2-3; CDR3aa: CSVVQGVDTQYF; CDR3nt: TGCAGCGTGGTACAGGGGGTAGATACGCAGTATTTT
v_gene: TRBV20-1; abundance: many; d_gene: .; j_gene: TRBJ1-1; CDR3aa: CSARDLRRGNTEAFF; CDR3nt: TGCAGTGCTAGAGATCTCAGGAGGGGGAACACTGAAGCTTTCTTT
v_gene: TRBV9; abundance: .; d_gene: .; j_gene: TRBJ1-4; CDR3aa: CASSARTRPEKRFF; CDR3nt: TGTGCCAGCAGCGCGAGGACAAGACCTGAAAAACGGTTTTTT
v_gene: TRBV2; abundance: .; d_gene: .; j_gene: TRBJ1-2; CDR3aa: CASNLDRYQGYTF; CDR3nt: TGTGCCAGCAATTTAGACAGATATCAAGGCTACACCTTC
v_gene: TRBV12-5; abundance: many; d_gene: TRBD2; j_gene: TRBJ2-1; CDR3aa: CASGLGQGGPYNEQFF; CDR3nt: TGTGCTAGTGGTTTGGGGCAGGGAGGGCCCTACAATGAGCAGTTCTTC
v_gene: TRBV5-1; abundance: many; d_gene: .; j_gene: TRBJ1-5; CDR3aa: CASRQSEQQPQHF; CDR3nt: TGCGCCAGCAGGCAGTCCGAACAGCAGCCCCAGCATTTT
v_gene: TRBV7-9; abundance: .; d_gene: .; j_gene: TRBJ2-5; CDR3aa: CASSPLPGHQELHNEQYF; CDR3nt: TGTGCCAGCAGCCCTCTGCCGGGACATCAAGAGCTTCACAATGAGCAGTACTTC
v_gene: TRBV6-2/TRBV6-3; abundance: many; d_gene: .; j_gene: TRBJ2-5; CDR3aa: CASIPDGGYQETQYF; CDR3nt: TGTGCCAGCATCCCTGATGGAGGTTACCAAGAGACCCAGTACTTC
v_gene: TRBV21-1; abundance: many; d_gene: .; j_gene: TRBJ2-1; CDR3aa: CASSKVVRDRGNNEQFF; CDR3nt: TGTGCCAGCAGCAAAGTCGTCCGGGACAGGGGGAACAATGAGCAGTTCTTC
v_gene: TRBV27; abundance: many; d_gene: .; j_gene: TRBJ2-3; CDR3aa: CASNPSGLAGTDTQYF; CDR3nt: TGTGCCAGCAACCCCTCGGGCCTGGCGGGCACAGATACGCAGTATTTT
v_gene: TRBV6-5; abundance: many; d_gene: .; j_gene: TRBJ2-1; CDR3aa: CASSSRTVREQFF; CDR3nt: TGTGCCAGCAGTTCCAGGACTGTTCGGGAGCAGTTCTTC
v_gene: TRBV20-1; abundance: .; d_gene: .; j_gene: TRBJ1-1; CDR3aa: CSAREGQANTEAFF; CDR3nt: TGCAGTGCAAGAGAGGGACAAGCTAACACTGAAGCTTTCTTT
v_gene: TRBV6-6; abundance: .; d_gene: TRBD1; j_gene: TRBJ1-4; CDR3aa: CASSRDSYATNEKLFF; CDR3nt: TGTGCCAGCAGTCGGGACAGCTATGCAACTAATGAAAAACTGTTTTTT
v_gene: TRBV4-3; abundance: .; d_gene: TRBD2; j_gene: TRBJ2-3; CDR3aa: CASSQDRAGGPSTDTQYF; CDR3nt: TGCGCCAGCAGCCAAGATCGGGCGGGGGGACCTAGCACAGATACGCAGTATTTT
v_gene: TRBV9; abundance: many; d_gene: TRBD2; j_gene: TRBJ2-3; CDR3aa: CASSDQHPGLAGTDTQYF; CDR3nt: TGTGCCAGCAGCGACCAGCACCCAGGACTAGCGGGGACAGATACGCAGTATTTT
v_gene: TRBV7-2; abundance: few; d_gene: .; j_gene: TRBJ1-1; CDR3aa: CASSSGQQGTEAFF; CDR3nt: TGTGCCAGCAGCTCCGGACAGCAGGGCACTGAAGCTTTCTTT
v_gene: TRBV19; abundance: .; d_gene: TRBD2; j_gene: TRBJ2-4; CDR3aa: CASSATSGGTLGQYF; CDR3nt: TGTGCCAGTAGTGCGACTAGCGGGGGGACCCTGGGGCAGTACTTC
v_gene: TRBV12-3/TRBV12-4; abundance: many; d_gene: .; j_gene: TRBJ1-1; CDR3aa: CASSLSLKTEAFF; CDR3nt: TGTGCCAGCAGTTTGAGCCTAAAAACTGAAGCTTTCTTT
v_gene: TRBV20-1; abundance: many; d_gene: .; j_gene: TRBJ2-5; CDR3aa: CSASPGDLQETQYF; CDR3nt: TGCAGTGCTAGTCCAGGGGACCTTCAAGAGACCCAGTACTTC
v_gene: TRBV24-1; abundance: .; d_gene: TRBD1; j_gene: TRBJ2-1; CDR3aa: CATSDRDRGARNEQFF; CDR3nt: TGTGCCACCAGTGACCGGGACAGGGGGGCGCGTAATGAGCAGTTCTTC
v_gene: TRBV5-1; abundance: .; d_gene: TRBD1; j_gene: TRBJ1-2; CDR3aa: CASSGTGTYGYTF; CDR3nt: TGCGCCAGCAGCGGGACAGGGACCTATGGCTACACCTTC
v_gene: TRBV7-2; abundance: many; d_gene: .; j_gene: TRBJ2-4; CDR3aa: CASSLEARNQAKNIQYF; CDR3nt: TGTGCCAGCAGCTTAGAAGCCAGGAACCAGGCCAAAAACATTCAGTACTTC
v_gene: TRBV5-1; abundance: .; d_gene: TRBD1; j_gene: TRBJ2-3; CDR3aa: CASSSPPGQGFADTQYF; CDR3nt: TGCGCCAGCAGCTCCCCTCCGGGACAGGGATTCGCAGATACGCAGTATTTT
v_gene: TRBV2; abundance: many; d_gene: .; j_gene: TRBJ2-1; CDR3aa: CASSYDRSSYNEQFF; CDR3nt: TGTGCCAGCAGTTATGACCGCAGCTCCTACAATGAGCAGTTCTTC
v_gene: TRBV11-3; abundance: .; d_gene: .; j_gene: TRBJ2-1; CDR3aa: CASSLLHKGNEQFF; CDR3nt: TGTGCCAGCAGCTTACTCCACAAAGGTAATGAGCAGTTCTTC
v_gene: TRBV24-1; abundance: many; d_gene: TRBD1; j_gene: TRBJ2-2; CDR3aa: CATRGTGGTGELFF; CDR3nt: TGTGCCACCAGGGGGACAGGGGGAACCGGGGAGCTGTTTTTT
v_gene: TRBV11-3; abundance: .; d_gene: .; j_gene: TRBJ1-1; CDR3aa: CASSLDEGVRTAEAFF; CDR3nt: TGTGCCAGCAGCTTAGATGAAGGAGTCCGAACCGCTGAAGCTTTCTTT
v_gene: TRBV7-2; abundance: .; d_gene: TRBD1; j_gene: TRBJ1-2; CDR3aa: CASSSKSGTGYGYTF; CDR3nt: TGTGCCAGCAGCTCGAAAAGCGGGACAGGGTACGGCTACACCTTC
v_gene: TRBV7-2; abundance: many; d_gene: TRBD2; j_gene: TRBJ2-5; CDR3aa: CASSLGSGLGAGETQYF; CDR3nt: TGTGCCAGCAGCTTAGGTTCGGGACTAGGGGCCGGGGAGACCCAGTACTTC